The rows below give T cell receptor beta chains drawn from one sample of a study of monozygotic twins with inflammatory bowel disease. After re-calling the 5' RACE reads, TCRdb lists one entry per CDR3 protein, DNA absent. The sample data list around 230,000 distinct CDR3 sequences. The sequencing input was blood. The receptor set was obtained from a human donor with ulcerative colitis or Crohn's disease, or a healthy co-twin of an affected twin (not recorded which). CDR3s include the opening cysteine and the closing phenylalanine or tryptophan.

CDR3 | V | length | J
CASSKGQGNTGELFF | TRBV7-2 | 15 | TRBJ2-2
CASSEAGDEQFF | TRBV6-4 | 12 | TRBJ2-1
CASNNDRGSGNTIYF | TRBV5-4 | 15 | TRBJ1-3
CASSLNTAYEQYF | TRBV7-9 | 13 | TRBJ2-7
CASSLTSAGAQYF | TRBV12-3/TRBV12-4 | 13 | TRBJ2-3
CASSLASGASYEQYF | TRBV7-2 | 15 | TRBJ2-7
CASSYGTSNSPLHF | TRBV6-5 | 14 | TRBJ1-6
CASSFRQAGYTF | TRBV12-3/TRBV12-4 | 12 | TRBJ1-2
CASSLASGPSVEQYF | TRBV7-6 | 15 | TRBJ2-7
CASSPRGSRAPLHF | TRBV7-9 | 14 | TRBJ1-6
CASSPARTGGYGANVLTF | TRBV12-3/TRBV12-4 | 18 | TRBJ2-6
CASSPVKLDTQYF | TRBV12-3/TRBV12-4 | 13 | TRBJ2-3
CASSPPREYNEQFF | TRBV7-6 | 14 | TRBJ2-1
CASSERKSEKLFF | TRBV3-1 | 13 | TRBJ1-4
CASSQGTGGRDTQYF | TRBV4-2 | 15 | TRBJ2-3
CSAKFLEFGKNEQFF | TRBV20-1 | 15 | TRBJ2-1
CASSLVGRGAEAFF | TRBV7-8 | 14 | TRBJ1-1
CSAPRGVNTEAFF | TRBV20-1 | 13 | TRBJ1-1
CATSRGTLAGSTDTQYF | TRBV15 | 17 | TRBJ2-3
CASSLEVYYGYTF | TRBV7-9 | 13 | TRBJ1-2
CASSWGPQVGELFF | TRBV5-5 | 14 | TRBJ2-2
CASTMKQGMNTEAFF | TRBV5-1 | 15 | TRBJ1-1
CASSLMGSYEQYF | TRBV5-1 | 13 | TRBJ2-7
CASSQGAGYGYTF | TRBV3-1 | 13 | TRBJ1-2
CASSSAGTGGYNEQFF | TRBV18 | 16 | TRBJ2-1
CASSWLGTGRTNYGYTF | TRBV5-7 | 17 | TRBJ1-2
CSAEGQVAGELFF | TRBV20-1 | 13 | TRBJ2-2
CASSLVTGPNIQYF | TRBV11-2 | 14 | TRBJ2-4
CASSEGLRGTEAFF | TRBV6-1 | 14 | TRBJ1-1
CSARLPTDEQFF | TRBV20-1 | 12 | TRBJ2-1
CSASHRGPFSGANVLTF | TRBV20-1 | 17 | TRBJ2-6
CSAPGLTSYNEQFF | TRBV20-1 | 14 | TRBJ2-1
CASSYRGVQGVVDTQYF | TRBV6-5 | 17 | TRBJ2-3
CASRGVDSLPSNYGYTF | TRBV6-1 | 17 | TRBJ1-2
CASSPRTRLDTQYF | TRBV7-6 | 14 | TRBJ2-3
CASSVGQGGYEQYF | TRBV5-1 | 14 | TRBJ2-7
CASSGVGGGREAFF | TRBV5-1 | 14 | TRBJ1-1
CASSWTGGYEQYF | TRBV5-5 | 13 | TRBJ2-7
CASSSKGQVIYNEQFF | TRBV12-3/TRBV12-4 | 16 | TRBJ2-1
CAISDPPGGETLHF | TRBV10-3 | 14 | TRBJ1-6
CASSLRGQGPPHNEQFF | TRBV5-1 | 17 | TRBJ2-1
CASSPHRRGQETQYF | TRBV7-9 | 15 | TRBJ2-5
CASSRQNQPQHF | TRBV7-9 | 12 | TRBJ1-5
CASSYVSMVRGRGNSPLHF | TRBV6-5 | 19 | TRBJ1-6
CSVRGQLSYEQYF | TRBV29-1 | 13 | TRBJ2-7
CASSPRIGGDSPLHF | TRBV5-1 | 15 | TRBJ1-6